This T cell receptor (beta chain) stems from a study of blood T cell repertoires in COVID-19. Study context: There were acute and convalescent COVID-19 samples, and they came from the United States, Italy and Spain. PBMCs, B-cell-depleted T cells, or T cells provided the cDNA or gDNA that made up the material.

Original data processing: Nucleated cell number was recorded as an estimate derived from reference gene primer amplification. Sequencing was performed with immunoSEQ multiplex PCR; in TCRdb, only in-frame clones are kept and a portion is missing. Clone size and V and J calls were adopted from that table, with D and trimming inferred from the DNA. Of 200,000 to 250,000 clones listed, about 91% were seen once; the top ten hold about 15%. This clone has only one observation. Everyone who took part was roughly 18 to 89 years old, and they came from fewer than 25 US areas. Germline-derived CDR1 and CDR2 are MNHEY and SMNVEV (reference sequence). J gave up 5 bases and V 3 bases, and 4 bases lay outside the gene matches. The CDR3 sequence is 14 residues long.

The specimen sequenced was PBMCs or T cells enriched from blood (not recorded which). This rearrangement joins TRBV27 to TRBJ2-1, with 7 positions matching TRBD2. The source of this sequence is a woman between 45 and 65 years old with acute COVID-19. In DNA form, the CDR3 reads TGTGCCAGCAGTTTTCTGCTAGCGGACAATGAGCAGTTCTTC. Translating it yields CASSFLLADNEQFF.